Listed below are T cell receptor beta chains from one sample, sequenced in a study of cytomegalovirus exposure and HLA in healthy donors. This table comes from immunoSEQ multiplex PCR, and its TCRdb copy is limited to in-frame clones, with some not included. The table has about 140,000 clones, roughly 80% seen once. Specimen: PBMCs. These TCRs come from a man aged 35 to 55 in good health and CMV-seronegative. Both conserved end residues are part of each CDR3. The D gene is left open where the match is weak. The size field is filled for only some rows; it gives once, few, many or a size class.

abundance: .
d_gene: TRBD1
v_gene: TRBV5-4
j_gene: TRBJ1-2
CDR3nt: TGTGCCAGCAGCCCCGGGACAGGGGGCACGATTCATGGCTACACCTTC
CDR3aa: CASSPGTGGTIHGYTF

abundance: few
d_gene: TRBD1
v_gene: TRBV18
j_gene: TRBJ1-6
CDR3nt: TGTGCCAGCTCACTGGGACAGGGAGGAGTGTCACCCCTCCACTTT
CDR3aa: CASSLGQGGVSPLHF

abundance: .
d_gene: TRBD1
v_gene: TRBV9
j_gene: TRBJ2-1
CDR3nt: TGTGCCAGCAGCGTAACGGGGTTAGGGACAGGAGATTACAATGAGCAGTTCTTC
CDR3aa: CASSVTGLGTGDYNEQFF

abundance: .
d_gene: TRBD1
v_gene: TRBV15
j_gene: TRBJ2-4
CDR3nt: TGTGCCACCAGCAGAGATAAAGGACAGGGGGCGTACATTCAGTACTTC
CDR3aa: CATSRDKGQGAYIQYF

abundance: .
d_gene: TRBD2
v_gene: TRBV2
j_gene: TRBJ2-2
CDR3nt: TGTGCCAGCAGTGTTCCAGCGGGGGGGCGCACCGGGGAGCTGTTTTTT
CDR3aa: CASSVPAGGRTGELFF

abundance: .
d_gene: .
v_gene: TRBV7-6
j_gene: TRBJ1-1
CDR3nt: TGTGCCAGCAGCTTAGATCCCGGACAGAGGAACACTGAAGCTTTCTTT
CDR3aa: CASSLDPGQRNTEAFF

abundance: few
d_gene: .
v_gene: TRBV6-1
j_gene: TRBJ2-7
CDR3nt: TGTGCCAGCATTCCGGGTGGCAGCTCCTACGAGCAGTACTTC
CDR3aa: CASIPGGSSYEQYF

abundance: .
d_gene: TRBD1
v_gene: TRBV4-1
j_gene: TRBJ2-2
CDR3nt: TGCGCCAGCAGCGGATACCGGACAGGCCAGAACACCGGGGAGCTGTTTTTT
CDR3aa: CASSGYRTGQNTGELFF

abundance: .
d_gene: TRBD1
v_gene: TRBV29-1
j_gene: TRBJ1-4
CDR3nt: TGCAGCGTCACCATGGGGACAGGGACGGAAAAACTGTTTTTT
CDR3aa: CSVTMGTGTEKLFF

abundance: .
d_gene: .
v_gene: TRBV7-2
j_gene: TRBJ2-7
CDR3nt: TGTGCCAGCAGCTTTTTCAGGGGAACCTACGAGCAGTACTTC
CDR3aa: CASSFFRGTYEQYF

abundance: few
d_gene: .
v_gene: TRBV5-1
j_gene: TRBJ1-3
CDR3nt: TGCGCCAGCAGCTTGGCCACTAGCTCTGGAAACACCATATATTTT
CDR3aa: CASSLATSSGNTIYF

abundance: .
d_gene: .
v_gene: TRBV19
j_gene: TRBJ1-1
CDR3nt: TGTGCCAGTAGTGGGGGCTGGGGCTTGAACACTGAAGCTTTCTTT
CDR3aa: CASSGGWGLNTEAFF

abundance: few
d_gene: TRBD1
v_gene: TRBV5-6
j_gene: TRBJ1-4
CDR3nt: TGTGCCAGCAGCTTGGACAGGGGTAATGAAAAACTGTTTTTT
CDR3aa: CASSLDRGNEKLFF

abundance: few
d_gene: TRBD1
v_gene: TRBV4-1
j_gene: TRBJ1-1
CDR3nt: TGCGCCAGCAGCCAGGGACAGCTAAAGAACACTGAAGCTTTCTTT
CDR3aa: CASSQGQLKNTEAFF

abundance: .
d_gene: TRBD1
v_gene: TRBV5-1
j_gene: TRBJ1-2
CDR3nt: TGCGCCAGCAGCGGTGGACAGGCATCTAACTATGGCTACACCTTC
CDR3aa: CASSGGQASNYGYTF

abundance: few
d_gene: .
v_gene: TRBV2
j_gene: TRBJ2-3
CDR3nt: TGTGCCAGCAATTTAGAGGGTCTCACAGATACGCAGTATTTT
CDR3aa: CASNLEGLTDTQYF

abundance: .
d_gene: TRBD1
v_gene: TRBV19
j_gene: TRBJ1-1
CDR3nt: TGTGCCAGTAGTCCTCGACAGGGAGTGAACACTGAAGCTTTCTTT
CDR3aa: CASSPRQGVNTEAFF

abundance: .
d_gene: TRBD1
v_gene: TRBV5-1
j_gene: TRBJ2-6
CDR3nt: TGCGCCAGCAGCTCCGGGACAGGGAGGGCTGGGGCCAACGTCCTGACTTTC
CDR3aa: CASSSGTGRAGANVLTF

abundance: .
d_gene: TRBD1
v_gene: TRBV4-2
j_gene: TRBJ1-1
CDR3nt: TGTGCCAGCAGCCAGCCGACAGGGGAAGTTCAAGCTTTCTTT
CDR3aa: CASSQPTGEVQAFF

abundance: .
d_gene: .
v_gene: TRBV9
j_gene: TRBJ1-2
CDR3nt: TGTGCCAGCAGCCTTGACCTCAGGGGTGACTATGGCTACACCTTC
CDR3aa: CASSLDLRGDYGYTF

abundance: .
d_gene: .
v_gene: TRBV5-6
j_gene: TRBJ2-6
CDR3nt: TGTGCCAGCAGTCTAAAGTTTGGGGCCAACGTCCTGACTTTC
CDR3aa: CASSLKFGANVLTF

abundance: .
d_gene: .
v_gene: TRBV7-3
j_gene: TRBJ2-5
CDR3nt: TGTGCCAGCAGCTGGGCAGGGGGGCCCCAAGAGACCCAGTACTTC
CDR3aa: CASSWAGGPQETQYF

abundance: .
d_gene: .
v_gene: TRBV6-5
j_gene: TRBJ1-4
CDR3nt: TGTGCCAGCACCGACCAGGGAAGAGGTGAAAAACTGTTTTTT
CDR3aa: CASTDQGRGEKLFF

abundance: once
d_gene: TRBD1
v_gene: TRBV7-9
j_gene: TRBJ1-1
CDR3nt: TGTGCCAGCAGCTTCCTCGCAGGGGGCAACACTGAAGCTTTCTTT
CDR3aa: CASSFLAGGNTEAFF

abundance: .
d_gene: TRBD1
v_gene: TRBV11-3
j_gene: TRBJ2-5
CDR3nt: TGTGCCAGCAGCCCATCTGGACAGGCAGAGACCCAGTACTTC
CDR3aa: CASSPSGQAETQYF

abundance: .
d_gene: .
v_gene: TRBV7-2
j_gene: TRBJ1-2
CDR3nt: TGTGCCAGCAGCTTAGATTCAGGGTCCTACTATGGCTACACCTTC
CDR3aa: CASSLDSGSYYGYTF

abundance: .
d_gene: .
v_gene: TRBV29-1
j_gene: TRBJ1-2
CDR3nt: TGCAGCGTTTTGGACGGACTTTTATGGCGGTACACCTTC
CDR3aa: CSVLDGLLWRYTF

abundance: few
d_gene: TRBD2
v_gene: TRBV4-1
j_gene: TRBJ2-2
CDR3nt: TGCGCCAGCGGGTATGGGACTAGCGGCGCGAACACCGGGGAGCTGTTTTTT
CDR3aa: CASGYGTSGANTGELFF

abundance: .
d_gene: TRBD2
v_gene: TRBV7-3
j_gene: TRBJ2-5
CDR3nt: TGTGCCAGCAGCTTTAGCGGGGGGGCCGGAGAGACCCAGTACTTC
CDR3aa: CASSFSGGAGETQYF

abundance: .
d_gene: TRBD1
v_gene: TRBV10-1
j_gene: TRBJ1-1
CDR3nt: TGCGCCAGCGGACAGGGGGCCGGCACTGAAGCTTTCTTT
CDR3aa: CASGQGAGTEAFF

abundance: few
d_gene: TRBD1
v_gene: TRBV2
j_gene: TRBJ1-5
CDR3nt: TGTGCCAGCAGTGTGCAACAGGGGAACGTGAGCAATCAGCCCCAGCATTTT
CDR3aa: CASSVQQGNVSNQPQHF

abundance: .
d_gene: .
v_gene: TRBV11-2
j_gene: TRBJ1-5
CDR3nt: TGTGCCAGCAGCTTAGTCCCCGATCAGCCCCAGCATTTT
CDR3aa: CASSLVPDQPQHF

abundance: .
d_gene: TRBD2
v_gene: TRBV9
j_gene: TRBJ2-1
CDR3nt: TGTGCCAGCAGCGTAGGGCGCGGGGGGGCCTCTGAGCAGTTCTTC
CDR3aa: CASSVGRGGASEQFF

abundance: .
d_gene: TRBD2
v_gene: TRBV28
j_gene: TRBJ2-5
CDR3nt: TGTGCCAGCAGGCGCGGCGGGGGGGATTGGGAGACCCAGTACTTC
CDR3aa: CASRRGGGDWETQYF

abundance: .
d_gene: TRBD1
v_gene: TRBV18
j_gene: TRBJ2-7
CDR3nt: TGTGCCAGCTCACCGGGACAGGGGGGCCTCATGGGTGAGCAGTACTTC
CDR3aa: CASSPGQGGLMGEQYF

abundance: .
d_gene: .
v_gene: TRBV28
j_gene: TRBJ2-5
CDR3nt: TGTGCCAGCAGTCCTACCCGCAGGTGGCTCCCAGAGACCCAGTACTTC
CDR3aa: CASSPTRRWLPETQYF

abundance: .
d_gene: TRBD1
v_gene: TRBV19
j_gene: TRBJ2-2
CDR3nt: TGTGCCAGTAGTTTGGACAGGGCGGGCACCGGGGAGCTGTTTTTT
CDR3aa: CASSLDRAGTGELFF

abundance: .
d_gene: .
v_gene: TRBV27
j_gene: TRBJ2-2
CDR3nt: TGTGCCAGCAGTCGAGCCGGGTCCCTGGGAGCCGGGGAGCTGTTTTTT
CDR3aa: CASSRAGSLGAGELFF

abundance: .
d_gene: TRBD2
v_gene: TRBV10-3
j_gene: TRBJ2-1
CDR3nt: TGTGCCATCAGTGAGTGGGAGGGTGACAATGAGCAGTTCTTC
CDR3aa: CAISEWEGDNEQFF

abundance: .
d_gene: .
v_gene: TRBV7-3
j_gene: TRBJ1-2
CDR3nt: TGTGCCAGCAGCTTAACGTGGGCCTTACAGGGATGGAACTATGGCTACACCTTC
CDR3aa: CASSLTWALQGWNYGYTF

abundance: .
d_gene: .
v_gene: TRBV10-2
j_gene: TRBJ2-7
CDR3nt: TGCGCCAGCAGTGGAGGCGACTACGAGCAGTACTTC
CDR3aa: CASSGGDYEQYF

abundance: .
d_gene: TRBD1
v_gene: TRBV4-1
j_gene: TRBJ1-3
CDR3nt: TGCGCCAGCAGCCAAAGGATAGAGGGGACAGCCTTGGTATATTTT
CDR3aa: CASSQRIEGTALVYF

abundance: few
d_gene: .
v_gene: TRBV4-2
j_gene: TRBJ2-5
CDR3nt: TGTGCCAGCAGCCCTTGGGACTTTTCGCTTCAAGAGACCCAGTACTTC
CDR3aa: CASSPWDFSLQETQYF

abundance: .
d_gene: .
v_gene: TRBV7-9
j_gene: TRBJ2-7
CDR3nt: TGTGCCAGCAGCTTAGAGTCTTCGCGGGCCCTGTTTTTC
CDR3aa: CASSLESSRALFF